Below, 9 T cell receptor beta chains from the same sample are listed, as sequenced in a study of blood T cell repertoires in COVID-19. The data were produced by immunoSEQ multiplex PCR, yet TCRdb's version contains in-frame clones alone and is incomplete. This table has 95,000 to 100,000 clones, around 93% appearing once. The sequencing input was peripheral blood. Every receptor here comes from a man aged 50 to 60 with acute or convalescent COVID-19.

This clone has just one count. In DNA form, the CDR3 reads TGTGCCAGCAGCCCACCGGGAAAAAACTACGAGCAGTACTTC. Protein product: CASSPPGKNYEQYF. The chain employs TRBV7-2 and TRBJ2-7, with D possibly being TRBD2 (5 bases). This CDR3 region has 14 residues. V lost 5 bases and J lost 3, with 14 bases in between. Germline V CDR1 and CDR2: SGHTA, FQGNSA.

The V gene is TRBV3-1 (or the pseudogene TRBV3-2), the J gene TRBJ2-7; D might be TRBD1 (6 bases). CDR1 is LGHDT and CDR2 is YNNKEL in the germline V gene (reference sequence). CDR3 length equals 14 residues. Trimming shortened V by 4 bases and J by 2 bases, and 12 bases separated the two germline ends. In DNA form, the CDR3 reads TGTGCCAGCAGCCCAGGGGAAATCACCTACGAGCAGTACTTC. Protein product: CASSPGEITYEQYF.

This chain links TRBV18 with TRBJ1-1; no clear D gene. The CDR3 totals 12 residues. The V end lost 4 bases, the J end lost 1 base, and 4 bases lay between the germline ends. Germline CDR1 reads KGHSH; CDR2 reads LQKENI. DNA for the CDR3: TGTGCCAGCTCACAGCAGAACACTGAAGCTTTCTTT. This translates into CASSQQNTEAFF.

This chain links TRBV3-1 (or the pseudogene TRBV3-2) with TRBJ2-3; possible D gene TRBD1, 5 bases. The CDR3 runs to 15 residues. Trimming shortened V by 3 bases and J by 2 bases, and 12 bases separated the two germline ends. The germline CDR1 and CDR2 sequences are LGHDT and YNNKEL (reference sequence). CDR3 region: CASSQAGYPTDTQYF. CDR3 coding DNA: TGTGCCAGCAGCCAGGCAGGGTACCCCACAGATACGCAGTATTTT.

The chain links TRBV6-4 to TRBJ1-4, with unresolved D. The germline V gene has CDR1 MRHNA and CDR2 SNTAGT. The V end lost 5 bases, the J end lost 7 bases, and 11 bases lay between the germline ends. The CDR3 runs 13 residues. CDR3 in amino acids: CASSLEAGEKLFF. The CDR3 DNA reads as TGTGCCAGCAGTCTCGAGGCGGGTGAAAAACTGTTTTTT.

J is TRBJ2-7 and V is TRBV7-2, with 10 positions matching TRBD2. The trim removed 3 bases at V and 3 bases at J, leaving 5 bases unmatched. CDR3 length: 15 residues. The germline CDR1 and CDR2 sequences are SGHTA and FQGNSA. In DNA form, the CDR3 reads TGTGCCAGCAGCTTGGGTGGGACTAGCGTCTACGAGCAGTACTTC. Protein sequence: CASSLGGTSVYEQYF. Complete variable domain (other parts from reference TRBV7-2 and TRBJ2-7): GAGVSQSPSNKVTEKGKDVELRCDPISGHTALYWYRQSLGQGLEFLIYFQGNSAPDKSGLPSDRFSAERTGGSVSTLTIQRTQQEDSAVYLCASSLGGTSVYEQYFGPGTRLTVT.

The J gene is TRBJ2-1, the V gene TRBV19; a possible D gene is TRBD1 (6 bases). The CDR3 sequence is 14 residues long. Germline V gene lookup returns CDR1 LNHDA and CDR2 SQIVND (reference sequence). V shed 7 bases and J shed 7 bases, with 17 bases lying between them. The chain's CDR3 is CASTPQGRVNEQFF. CDR3 coding DNA: TGTGCCAGTACTCCACAGGGTCGGGTAAATGAGCAGTTCTTC.

CDR3 loop: CASSYDGDSPLHF. CDR3 sequence (DNA): TGTGCCAGCAGTTACGATGGAGATTCACCCCTCCACTTT. The chain uses TRBV6-5 and TRBJ1-6; D ambiguous. Per the germline V gene, CDR1 is MNHEY and CDR2 is SVGAGI. The CDR3 length is 13 residues. V was trimmed by 2 bases and J by 8 bases, leaving 7 bases between them.

The CDR3 loop reads CASSRPTPSTDTQYF. In nucleotides, the CDR3 is TGTGCCAGCAGCCGCCCTACTCCTTCCACAGATACGCAGTATTTT. The rearrangement joins TRBV14 to TRBJ2-3; the D is unclear. Trimming left V 4 bases short and J 2 bases short, with 13 bases between. Germline V gene data show CDR1 as SGHDN and CDR2 as FVKESK. The CDR3 runs 15 residues. The full variable domain, rest sourced from reference TRBV14 and TRBJ2-3, is EAGVTQFPSHSVIEKGQTVTLRCDPISGHDNLYWYRRVMGKEIKFLLHFVKESKQDESGMPNNRFLAERTGGTYSTLKVQPAELEDSGVYFCASSRPTPSTDTQYFGPGTRLTVL.